This T cell receptor (beta chain) was captured by sequencing in a study of T cell repertoires in cytomegalovirus infection. Study summary: From public TCR beta signatures came an indication of both CMV infection and matching HLA type.

The CDR3 is 11 residues long. Germline V gene lookup returns CDR1 MNHNS and CDR2 SASEGT. The ends were cut back, 10 bases at V and 10 bases at J, with 14 bases in the middle. TCRdb recomputed calls from the reads with MiXCR, one row per CDR3 protein. This sample has fewer than 550,000 distinct CDR3 sequences; about 17% occur once, and the top ten carry roughly 25%. Study outcomes and limitations: Cumulative public TCR beta family frequency identified CMV carriers with the relevant HLA.

This clonotype came up a few times. Its antigen is as yet unknown. This sequence originates from a human donor in good health (CMV status not recorded). Some clones in this sample may be carry-over from other donors' samples. Sequences were obtained from CD8+ T cells from PBMCs. The rearrangement joins TRBV6-1 to TRBJ2-1, with D possibly matching TRBD2 (6 bases). The CDR3 region has the DNA TGTGCCACCGCATCTGGGGGGGAGCAGTTCTTC. Protein sequence: CATASGGEQFF.